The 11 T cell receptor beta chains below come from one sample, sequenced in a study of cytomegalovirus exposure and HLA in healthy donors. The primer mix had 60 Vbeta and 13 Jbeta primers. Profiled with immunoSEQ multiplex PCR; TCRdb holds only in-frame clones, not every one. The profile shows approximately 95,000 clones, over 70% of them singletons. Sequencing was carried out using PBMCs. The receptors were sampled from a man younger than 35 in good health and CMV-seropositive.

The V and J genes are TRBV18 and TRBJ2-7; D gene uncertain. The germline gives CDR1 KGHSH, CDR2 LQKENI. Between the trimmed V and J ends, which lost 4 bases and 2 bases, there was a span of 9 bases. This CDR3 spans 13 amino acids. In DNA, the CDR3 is TGTGCCAGCTCACGAGGCAGCCCCTACGAGCAGTACTTC. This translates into CASSRGSPYEQYF.

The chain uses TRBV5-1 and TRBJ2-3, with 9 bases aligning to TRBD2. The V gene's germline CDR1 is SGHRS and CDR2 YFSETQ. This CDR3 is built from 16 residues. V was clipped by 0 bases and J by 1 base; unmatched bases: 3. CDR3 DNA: TGCGCCAGCAGCTTGGCCTTAGCGGGGGGCACAGATACGCAGTATTTT. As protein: CASSLALAGGTDTQYF. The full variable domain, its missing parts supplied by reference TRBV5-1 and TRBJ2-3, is KAGVTQTPRYLIKTRGQQVTLSCSPISGHRSVSWYQQTPGQGLQFLFEYFSETQRNKGNFPGRFSGRQFSNSRSEMNVSTLELGDSALYLCASSLALAGGTDTQYFGPGTRLTVL.

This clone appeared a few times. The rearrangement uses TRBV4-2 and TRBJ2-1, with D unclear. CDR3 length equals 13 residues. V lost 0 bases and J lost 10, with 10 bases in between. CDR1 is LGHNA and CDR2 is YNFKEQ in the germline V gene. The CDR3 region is CASSQDPKREQFF. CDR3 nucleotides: TGTGCCAGCAGCCAAGACCCTAAGAGGGAGCAGTTCTTC.

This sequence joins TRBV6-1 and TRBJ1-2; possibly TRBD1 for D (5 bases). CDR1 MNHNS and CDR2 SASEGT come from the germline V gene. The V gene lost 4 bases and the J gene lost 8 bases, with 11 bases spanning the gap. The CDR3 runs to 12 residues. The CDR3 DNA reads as TGTGCCAGCAGTGTTCGACAGAGGGGCTACACCTTC. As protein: CASSVRQRGYTF.

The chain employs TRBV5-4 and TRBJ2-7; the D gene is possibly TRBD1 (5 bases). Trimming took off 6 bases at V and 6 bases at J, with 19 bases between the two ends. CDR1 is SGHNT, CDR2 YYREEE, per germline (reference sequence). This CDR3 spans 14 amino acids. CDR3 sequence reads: CASKFWGSPSEQYF. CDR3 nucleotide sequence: TGTGCCAGCAAGTTTTGGGGCTCCCCTAGCGAGCAGTACTTC.

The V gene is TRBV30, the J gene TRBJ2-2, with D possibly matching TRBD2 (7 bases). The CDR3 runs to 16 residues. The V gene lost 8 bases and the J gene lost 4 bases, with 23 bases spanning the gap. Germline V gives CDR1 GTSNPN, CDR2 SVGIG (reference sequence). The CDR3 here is CAVPKGGGRVTGELFF. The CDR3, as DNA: TGTGCCGTGCCTAAGGGGGGGGGTCGGGTCACCGGGGAGCTGTTTTTT.

The CDR3 nucleotides read TGTGCCAGCAGTTTAGGGGCAGGGTTAGAGACCCAGTACTTC. Its translation is CASSLGAGLETQYF. The chain is built from TRBV27 and TRBJ2-5; possible D gene TRBD1, 5 bases. In germline, CDR1 is MNHEY, CDR2 SMNVEV (reference sequence). This CDR3 has 14 amino acids. Trimming left V 2 bases short and J 4 bases short, with 11 bases between.

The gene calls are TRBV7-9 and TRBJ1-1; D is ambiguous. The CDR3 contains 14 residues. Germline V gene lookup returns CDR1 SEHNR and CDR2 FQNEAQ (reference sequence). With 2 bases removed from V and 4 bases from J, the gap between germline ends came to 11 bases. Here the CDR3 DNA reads TGTGCCAGCAGCTTACCCGTGTCGAGCACTGAAGCTTTCTTT. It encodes CASSLPVSSTEAFF.

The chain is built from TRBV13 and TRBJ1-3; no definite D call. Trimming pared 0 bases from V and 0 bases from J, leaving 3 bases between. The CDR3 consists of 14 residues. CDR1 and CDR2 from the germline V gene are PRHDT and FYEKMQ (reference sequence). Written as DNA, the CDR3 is TGTGCCAGCAGCTTAGGGTACTCTGGAAACACCATATATTTT. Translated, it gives CASSLGYSGNTIYF.

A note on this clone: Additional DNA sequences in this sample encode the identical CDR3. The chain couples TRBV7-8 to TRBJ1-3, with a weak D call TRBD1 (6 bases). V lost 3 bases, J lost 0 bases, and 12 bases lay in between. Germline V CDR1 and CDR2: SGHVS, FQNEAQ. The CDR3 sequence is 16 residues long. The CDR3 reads CASSFGEGGSGNTIYF. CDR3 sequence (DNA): TGTGCCAGCAGCTTTGGGGAAGGGGGCTCTGGAAACACCATATATTTT. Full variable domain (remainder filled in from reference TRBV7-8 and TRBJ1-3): GAGVSQSPRYKVAKRGQDVALRCDPISGHVSLFWYQQALGQGPEFLTYFQNEAQLDKSGLPSDRFFAERPEGSVSTLKIQRTQQEDSAVYLCASSFGEGGSGNTIYFGEGSWLTVV.

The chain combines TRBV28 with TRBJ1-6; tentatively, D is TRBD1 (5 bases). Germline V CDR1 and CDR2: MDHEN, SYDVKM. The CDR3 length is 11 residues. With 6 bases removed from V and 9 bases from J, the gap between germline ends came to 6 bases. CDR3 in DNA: TGTGCCAGCAGAGGGGTTTCACCCCTCCACTTT. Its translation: CASRGVSPLHF.